The clone carrying this TCR beta chain was observed once. Germline CDR1 and CDR2: MDHEN and SYDVKM. With 4 bases removed from V and 0 bases from J, the gap between germline ends came to 15 bases. CDR3 length: 17 amino acids. The data stem from a study of T cells in Graves' hyperthyroidism and ophthalmopathy. Template material for amplifying TCR beta CDR3 regions consisted of RNA transcripts. First-round RT-PCR with HTBI primers amplified the TCR CDR3 region. TCRdb re-analysed the multiplex PCR reads in MiXCR, keeping a single row per CDR3 protein. Counted here are 300,000 or so distinct CDR3 sequences, around 15% occurring once; the ten biggest clones make up approximately 60%.

Sequenced: blood. The origin of this receptor is a woman aged 60-70 years with Graves' ophthalmopathy. The genes are TRBV28 and TRBJ1-4; D is possibly TRBD1 (6 bases). The CDR3 coding sequence is TGTGCCAGCAGTTCTACGGACAGTAGTGCAACTAATGAAAAACTGTTTTTT. It translates to CASSSTDSSATNEKLFF. Full variable domain (missing parts from reference TRBV28 and TRBJ1-4): DVKVTQSSRYLVKRTGEKVFLECVQDMDHENMFWYRQDPGLGLRLIYFSYDVKMKEKGDIPEGYSVSREKKERFSLILESASTNQTSMYLCASSSTDSSATNEKLFFGSGTQLSVL.